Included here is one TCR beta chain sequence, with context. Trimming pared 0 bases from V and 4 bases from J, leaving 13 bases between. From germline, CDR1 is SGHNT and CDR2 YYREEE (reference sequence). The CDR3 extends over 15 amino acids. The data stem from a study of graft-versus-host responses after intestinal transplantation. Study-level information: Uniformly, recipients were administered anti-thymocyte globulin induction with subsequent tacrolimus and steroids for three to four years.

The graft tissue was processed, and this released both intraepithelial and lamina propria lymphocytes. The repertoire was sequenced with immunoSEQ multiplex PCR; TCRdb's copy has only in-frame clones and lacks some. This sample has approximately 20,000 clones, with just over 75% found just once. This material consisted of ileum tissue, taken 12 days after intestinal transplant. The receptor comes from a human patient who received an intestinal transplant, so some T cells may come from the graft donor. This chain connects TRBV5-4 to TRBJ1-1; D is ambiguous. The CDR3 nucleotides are TGTGCCAGCAGCTTGGGGGCGGGCTGGGGCACTGAAGCTTTCTTT. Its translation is CASSLGAGWGTEAFF.